The rows below give T cell receptor beta chains drawn from one sample of a study of T cell clones after liver transplantation. Some clones are missing from TCRdb's copy, which holds only in-frame ones; the method was immunoSEQ multiplex PCR. This sample has fewer than 85,000 clones, with around four fifths found just once. Material: CD4+ T cells from blood, obtained at the 22-month timepoint. Every receptor here comes from a human patient who received a liver transplant. Some T cells may be provided by the graft donor. The conserved cysteine and the conserved F or W are not part of the CDR3 here.

>TRBV11-2
ASSSGSWYEQY
>TRBV5-5
ASSASSRGEQY
>TRBV6-1
ASSDHAGPYEQY
>TRBV7-9
ASSLDAGQGSYEQY
>TRBV7-3
ASSSTPGLVGVTQY
>TRBV2
ASLEDVNNEQF
>TRBV6-5
ASSPPGTNEKLF
>TRBV2
ASSFSPLAGIYNEQF
>TRBV9
ASSVAGGSEKLF
>TRBV4-1
ASSSRGVQETQY
>TRBV19
ASTSRAGGSTDTQY
>TRBV7-8
ASSLTAGANVLT
>TRBV28
ASRGGRRETQY
>TRBV29-1
SVEDVRSREQY
>TRBV4-3
ASSQDMGPQETQY
>TRBV5-6
ASSTTGVNTEAF
>TRBV5-1
ASSARDEQF
>TRBV5-6
ASSPGAGEQY
>TRBV7-2
ASSSIRGGHQF
>TRBV10-3
AIWGGSAGNNEQF
>TRBV11-1
ASSLAGAYNEQF
>TRBV5-6
ASSSTSGRKNIQY
>TRBV7-9
ASSLGQGQYEQY
>TRBV5-4
ASSPRTDYGYT
>TRBV5-4
ASSSGLAGGFSADTQY
>TRBV11-1
ASSRQVSTGELF
>TRBV5-1
ASSASGDETQY
>TRBV6-5
ASNYNYGYT
>TRBV28
ASFGRGPNNYNEQF
>TRBV5-5
ASRGGSLETQY
>TRBV2
ASSTLPDRGLDQPQH
>TRBV10-3
AISQAGDSYEQY
>TRBV7-6
ASSLVTYDTQY
>TRBV6-4
ASRDSDKNTEAF
>TRBV18
ASSPPAYTGELF
>TRBV6-6
ASIDPGGQPQH
>TRBV7-8
ASSLWSRGDNEQF
>TRBV7-3
ASSLMAASPGTDTQY
>TRBV11-2
ASSLLSGNTEAF
>TRBV11-1
ASSLDGSAGGDTQY
>TRBV10-3
AISEGLDTDTQY
>TRBV7-2
ASSFKQPNTGELF